The 26 T cell receptor beta chains below were found in one sample sequenced in a study of cytomegalovirus exposure and HLA in healthy donors. Primers for the PCR totalled 60 Vbeta and 13 Jbeta. Method: immunoSEQ multiplex PCR; TCRdb's copy keeps in-frame clones and lacks some. The sample carries 200,000 to 300,000 clones, 80% to 90% recorded once. The sample taken for sequencing was PBMCs. Receptors were obtained from a woman in her 40s in good health and CMV-seropositive.

The rearrangement uses TRBV5-6 and TRBJ1-2; no clear D. Germline V lookup: CDR1 SGHDT, CDR2 YYEEEE. The CDR3 has 14 amino acids. Trimming cost V 2 bases and J 7 bases, with 15 bases left between them. CDR3 sequence (DNA): TGTGCCAGCAGCTTCCCTATGGGTGGAGGTGGCTACACCTTC. It specifies CASSFPMGGGGYTF.

V and J are TRBV5-8 and TRBJ1-2, with D possibly TRBD1 on 5 matching bases. The germline V gene has CDR1 SGHTS and CDR2 YDEGEE. The ends were cut back, 8 bases at V and 2 bases at J, with 10 bases in the middle. This CDR3 region has 12 residues. In DNA form, the CDR3 reads TGTGCCAGAGGACGGACAAACTATGGCTACACCTTC. Protein product: CARGRTNYGYTF.

The chain employs TRBV7-2 and TRBJ2-1, with 8 bases that match TRBD2. V dropped 5 bases and J dropped 7; count of bases not matched to a gene: 10. The CDR3 has 15 residues. Germline assignment: CDR1 SGHTA and CDR2 FQGNSA. The CDR3 loop is CASSLVVSGTNEQFF. CDR3 in DNA: TGTGCCAGCAGCCTAGTTGTTAGCGGGACTAATGAGCAGTTCTTC.

The chain carries TRBV19 and TRBJ2-7; 10 bases are shared with TRBD1. CDR3 size: 14 residues. V lost 4 bases and J lost 7; bases outside the gene matches: 7. CDR1 and CDR2 (germline): LNHDA, SQIVND (reference sequence). CDR3 coding DNA: TGTGCCAGTAGTAGTTGGACAGGGGGAGGAGAGCAGTACTTC. Translating gives CASSSWTGGGEQYF.

The chain employs TRBV19 and TRBJ2-5; 8 nucleotides line up with TRBD1. CDR3 length: 14 residues. The trim removed 6 bases at V and 4 bases at J, leaving 7 bases unmatched. Germline V CDR1 and CDR2: LNHDA, SQIVND (reference sequence). The CDR3 bases are TGTGCCAGTAGCAGGGGGCGCGAGGTAGAGACCCAGTACTTC. Translated, it gives CASSRGREVETQYF. Full variable domain (missing parts from reference TRBV19 and TRBJ2-5): DGGITQSPKYLFRKEGQNVTLSCEQNLNHDAMYWYRQDPGQGLRLIYYSQIVNDFQKGDIAEGYSVSREKKESFPLTVTSAQKNPTAFYLCASSRGREVETQYFGPGTRLLVL.

This clone was seen only once. The genes are TRBV14 and TRBJ1-6, with D perhaps TRBD1 (5 bases). Germline V gives CDR1 SGHDN, CDR2 FVKESK. CDR3 size: 16 residues. The germline V and J ends were trimmed by 1 base and 2 bases, with 9 bases remaining between them. The CDR3 DNA follows: TGTGCCAGCAGCCAAGTAGGACAACCCTATAATTCACCCCTCCACTTT. Protein: CASSQVGQPYNSPLHF.

This chain joins TRBV2 and TRBJ2-7; 7 bases map to TRBD1. The V gene's germline CDR1 is SNHLY and CDR2 FYNNEI. V shed 6 bases, J shed 5 bases, and the junction held 13 bases outside the gene matches. The CDR3 is 15 residues long. CDR3 in amino acids: CASRPIWGRGNEQYF. CDR3 nucleotides: TGTGCCAGCAGACCGATTTGGGGCAGGGGGAACGAGCAGTACTTC.

The rearrangement links TRBV18 to TRBJ2-5, with a tentative D call TRBD1 (6 bases). Germline values: CDR1 KGHSH, CDR2 LQKENI. Trimming left V 6 bases short and J 5 bases short, with 10 bases between. The CDR3 runs 12 residues. The chain's CDR3 is CASSGQGETQYF. CDR3 nucleotides: TGTGCCAGCTCGGGGCAGGGGGAGACCCAGTACTTC.

This chain joins TRBV4-3 and TRBJ2-6; 7 nucleotides match TRBD1. This CDR3 is 16 amino acids long. V was clipped by 2 bases and J by 4 bases; unmatched bases: 5. CDR1 is LGHNA and CDR2 is YSLEER in the germline V gene. CDR3 in DNA: TGCGCCAGCAGCCAATTACAGGGGTCGGGGGCCAACGTCCTGACTTTC. This encodes CASSQLQGSGANVLTF.

The genes are TRBV6-5 and TRBJ2-7, with 9 nucleotides matching TRBD1. Germline V gene lookup returns CDR1 MNHEY and CDR2 SVGAGI. The CDR3 has 15 residues. V lost 5 bases and J lost 6; bases outside the gene matches: 11. The CDR3 nucleotides are TGTGCCAGCAGTAGCCCGGGACAGGGAGTTGTCGAGCAGTACTTC. This sequence encodes CASSSPGQGVVEQYF.

The chain combines TRBV28 with TRBJ1-2, with 7 bases fitting TRBD1. The germline gives CDR1 MDHEN, CDR2 SYDVKM. The V and J ends lost 6 bases and 8 bases, in that order; junction bases with no gene match: 9. The CDR3 has 13 amino acids. This CDR3 is CASSTGATYGYTF. The CDR3 DNA reads TGTGCCAGCAGCACAGGGGCGACGTACGGCTACACCTTC.

This clone was observed a handful of times. V usage is TRBV5-6 and J usage is TRBJ1-2; TRBD1 agrees at 9 bases. The CDR3 runs 15 residues. In germline, CDR1 is SGHDT, CDR2 YYEEEE. The junction had 8 bases not matched to a gene; V was cut back by 4 bases and J by 4 bases. The CDR3 loop is CASSLLGQGVYGYTF. The CDR3 DNA reads TGTGCCAGCAGCCTCCTGGGACAGGGAGTCTATGGCTACACCTTC.

The rearrangement joins TRBV4-1 to TRBJ1-6; 8 bases map to TRBD1. The germline V gene has CDR1 MGHRA and CDR2 YSYEKL. The CDR3 is 17 amino acids. Losses at the gene ends were 0 bases for V and 9 bases for J; bases not matched to a gene: 10. The DNA for the CDR3 is TGCGCCAGCAGCCAAGAGGGGTATCAGGGGGCGAGTTCACCCCTCCACTTT. Translation: CASSQEGYQGASSPLHF.

The chain has TRBV5-4 and TRBJ2-3, with 9 bases lining up with TRBD1. The length of the CDR3 is 16 residues. The V and J ends lost 3 bases and 2 bases, in that order; junction bases with no gene match: 7. CDR1 is SGHNT and CDR2 is YYREEE in the germline V gene (reference sequence). CDR3 coding DNA: TGTGCCAGCAGCTCAAAGGGACAGGGTTACACAGATACGCAGTATTTT. Protein product: CASSSKGQGYTDTQYF.

This rearrangement joins TRBV28 to TRBJ1-5, with D maybe TRBD1 (6 bases). Trimming removed 4 bases at V and 9 bases at J, with 13 bases between. The germline V gene encodes CDR1 MDHEN and CDR2 SYDVKM. This CDR3 is built from 13 residues. The CDR3 coding sequence is TGTGCCAGCAGTTACCCCATGACAGGGCCCCAGCATTTT. Its protein is CASSYPMTGPQHF.

The chain couples TRBV18 to TRBJ2-3, with 10 bases matching TRBD1. The V and J ends lost 2 bases and 10 bases, in that order; junction bases with no gene match: 3. The CDR3 is 13 amino acids. Germline V lookup: CDR1 KGHSH, CDR2 LQKENI. The CDR3 loop reads CASSPTDRGAQYF. The CDR3 DNA reads as TGTGCCAGCTCACCAACGGACAGGGGGGCGCAGTATTTT.

The chain is built from TRBV10-3 and TRBJ2-1; TRBD1 aligns across 11 bases. Germline V lookup: CDR1 ENHRY, CDR2 SYGVKD. The CDR3 has 16 residues. The junction had 12 bases not matched to a gene; V was cut back by 6 bases and J by 8 bases. The CDR3 DNA reads TGTGCCATCAGAGAATCTGGGACAGGGGGTTTACATGAGCAGTTCTTC. Protein product: CAIRESGTGGLHEQFF.

The chain recombines TRBV7-9 with TRBJ1-4; 9 nucleotides line up with TRBD1. The CDR3 extends over 14 amino acids. Germline V lookup: CDR1 SEHNR, CDR2 FQNEAQ (reference sequence). Trimming took 3 bases from V and 8 from J; bases not matched to a gene: 4. The CDR3 reads CASSFGTGFEKLFF. The CDR3 DNA sequence: TGTGCCAGCAGCTTCGGGACAGGGTTCGAAAAACTGTTTTTT.

This chain connects TRBV5-1 to TRBJ2-1; TRBD2 matches at 12 bases. This CDR3 has 15 residues. V gave up 1 base and J gave up 9 bases; unmatched junction bases: 5. Germline values: CDR1 SGHRS, CDR2 YFSETQ. DNA for the CDR3: TGCGCCAGCAGCTTGACTAGCGGGAGGTATGGTGAGCAGTTCTTC. The encoded protein is CASSLTSGRYGEQFF.

The sample holds one count of this clone. The chain combines TRBV5-1 with TRBJ2-5; 7 bases map to TRBD2. CDR1 and CDR2 (germline): SGHRS, YFSETQ. The V segment lost 4 bases and the J segment 5 bases; nucleotides outside the gene matches: 11. The length of the CDR3 is 15 residues. In DNA, the CDR3 is TGCGCCAGCAGCCGGGAGGAGGGGAGTGGGGAGACCCAGTACTTC. This codes for CASSREEGSGETQYF.

This rearrangement joins TRBV25-1 to TRBJ2-1, with 7 bases aligning to TRBD2. The CDR3 consists of 17 residues. The V gene end was trimmed by 3 bases and the J gene end by 0 bases; junction bases not matched to a gene: 8. Germline loops: CDR1 MGHDK, CDR2 SYGVNS. For the CDR3, the DNA is TGTGCCAGCAGTGACAATCTCGGACTAGGCTCCTACAATGAGCAGTTCTTC. Translation gives CASSDNLGLGSYNEQFF.

The chain combines TRBV28 with TRBJ1-5; possibly TRBD1 for D (5 bases). This CDR3 has 15 amino acids. V dropped 8 bases and J dropped 2 bases, with 16 bases sitting between them. Germline-derived CDR1 and CDR2 are MDHEN and SYDVKM. CDR3 residues: CASGGGATGNQPQHF. Written as DNA, the CDR3 is TGTGCCAGCGGCGGAGGGGCCACGGGCAATCAGCCCCAGCATTTT. Using reference TRBV28 and TRBJ1-5 for the parts outside the CDR3, the full variable domain is DVKVTQSSRYLVKRTGEKVFLECVQDMDHENMFWYRQDPGLGLRLIYFSYDVKMKEKGDIPEGYSVSREKKERFSLILESASTNQTSMYLCASGGGATGNQPQHFGDGTRLSIL.

There are a few counts of this clone. The V and J genes are TRBV5-4 and TRBJ1-1, with 7 bases identical to TRBD1. Germline V gene sequence: CDR1 SGHNT, CDR2 YYREEE (reference sequence). With V trimmed by 4 bases and J by 4 bases, 7 bases remained unmatched. CDR3 length: 14 residues. The DNA for the CDR3 is TGTGCCAGCAGCACGACAGGGCCAGGCACTGAAGCTTTCTTT. This translates into CASSTTGPGTEAFF. Variable domain in full (rest from reference TRBV5-4 and TRBJ1-1): ETGVTQSPTHLIKTRGQQVTLRCSSQSGHNTVSWYQQALGQGPQFIFQYYREEENGRGNFPPRFSGLQFPNYSSELNVNALELDDSALYLCASSTTGPGTEAFFGQGTRLTVV.

The chain has TRBV11-3 and TRBJ1-1, with no clear D. Germline V gene sequence: CDR1 SGHNT, CDR2 YENEEA. The CDR3 has 13 amino acids. V was shortened by 0 bases and J by 8 bases, with 10 bases between the two germline ends. The CDR3 protein is CASSLDNGLEAFF. CDR3 nucleotides: TGTGCCAGCAGCTTAGATAACGGACTGGAAGCTTTCTTT.

The chain is built from TRBV13 and TRBJ2-5; 7 nucleotides align to TRBD2. The CDR3 has 14 residues. Germline values: CDR1 PRHDT, CDR2 FYEKMQ (reference sequence). Trimming took 1 base from V and 5 from J; bases not matched to a gene: 4. CDR3 protein: CASSLAGGLETQYF. CDR3 nucleotide sequence: TGTGCCAGCAGCTTAGCGGGAGGTCTGGAGACCCAGTACTTC.

The V and J genes are TRBV19 and TRBJ1-2, with no clear D. This CDR3 comprises 12 residues. Trimming shortened V by 8 bases and J by 5 bases, and 12 bases separated the two germline ends. CDR1 and CDR2 (germline): LNHDA, SQIVND (reference sequence). The CDR3 coding sequence is TGTGCCAGTCGGAGTTGGGAGTATGGCTACACCTTC. Protein product: CASRSWEYGYTF.